The 20 T cell receptor beta chains presented below share a single source sample, sequenced in a study of blood T cell repertoires in COVID-19. The data were produced by immunoSEQ multiplex PCR, yet TCRdb's version contains in-frame clones alone and is incomplete. The data contain about 280,000 clones, about four fifths of them singletons. The specimen was PBMCs or T cells enriched from blood (not recorded which). These receptors came from a man in his forties who had been exposed to COVID-19.

This clone was observed a few times. The rearrangement links TRBV28 to TRBJ2-7; D not certain. The V gene's germline CDR1 is MDHEN and CDR2 SYDVKM. CDR3 length: 15 amino acids. V dropped 2 bases and J dropped 3 bases, with 14 bases sitting between them. DNA for the CDR3: TGTGCCAGCAGTTTACTCCAGGATGGCGACTACGAGCAGTACTTC. This codes for CASSLLQDGDYEQYF.

The CDR3 coding sequence is TGTGCCAGCAGTTCAGGACAGGGTGACACTGAAGCTTTCTTT. This gives the protein CASSSGQGDTEAFF. The V call is TRBV28, the J call TRBJ1-1, with TRBD1 matching 8 bases. In germline, CDR1 is MDHEN, CDR2 SYDVKM. Losses at the gene ends were 4 bases for V and 3 bases for J; bases not matched to a gene: 4. The CDR3 loop spans 14 amino acids.

The chain is built from TRBV27 and TRBJ2-7; 7 bases match TRBD1. CDR1 and CDR2 from the germline V gene are MNHEY and SMNVEV (reference sequence). After removal of 6 bases from V and 0 bases from J, the junction contained 8 bases not matched to a gene. This CDR3 contains 15 residues. The CDR3 protein is CASRIQGFGSYEQYF. CDR3 in DNA: TGTGCCAGCAGAATACAGGGGTTTGGCTCCTACGAGCAGTACTTC.

The chain links TRBV7-8 to TRBJ2-1; D is perhaps TRBD2 (6 bases). The CDR3 consists of 18 residues. CDR1 and CDR2 (germline): SGHVS, FQNEAQ. V was cut by 3 bases and J by 0 bases, with 18 bases left in between. CDR3 in amino acids: CASSFRISGDTSYNEQFF. The CDR3 DNA reads TGTGCCAGCAGCTTTCGGATTAGCGGAGACACCTCCTACAATGAGCAGTTCTTC.

The chain links TRBV3-1 (or the pseudogene TRBV3-2) to TRBJ1-4; TRBD1 aligns across 7 bases. V shed 2 bases, J shed 5 bases, and the junction held 5 bases outside the gene matches. The CDR3 extends over 15 amino acids. CDR1 and CDR2 from the germline V gene are LGHDT and YNNKEL (reference sequence). The CDR3 sequence: CASSQPGQSNEKLFF. Here the CDR3 DNA reads TGTGCCAGCAGCCAACCGGGACAGTCCAATGAAAAACTGTTTTTT.

This clone was seen ten or more times. V is TRBV11-2 and J is TRBJ2-7; 11 positions agree with TRBD2. The CDR3 is 17 amino acids. V gave up 3 bases and J gave up 2 bases; unmatched junction bases: 9. Germline CDR1 is SGHAT and CDR2 is FQNNGV. The CDR3 loop reads CASSLTSGVEIAYEQYF. The CDR3 DNA sequence: TGTGCCAGCAGCTTGACTAGCGGGGTCGAGATTGCCTACGAGCAGTACTTC.

The chain employs TRBV6-5 and TRBJ2-7; D unresolved. V lost 3 bases and J lost 7, with 10 bases in between. CDR1 and CDR2 from the germline V gene are MNHEY and SVGAGI. This CDR3 contains 12 residues. CDR3 protein: CASSYVKTEQYF. CDR3 nucleotide sequence: TGTGCCAGCAGTTATGTGAAGACAGAGCAGTACTTC.

V and J are TRBV29-1 and TRBJ2-1; D may be TRBD2 (6 bases). Trimming left V 7 bases short and J 8 bases short, with 12 bases between. The CDR3 totals 11 residues. The germline gives CDR1 SQVTM, CDR2 ANQGSEA. This chain's CDR3 is CSGGRDYEQFF. The CDR3 DNA reads TGCAGCGGAGGGCGGGACTATGAGCAGTTCTTC.

The chain recombines TRBV7-3 with TRBJ1-5; D perhaps matches TRBD1 (6 bases). CDR3 size: 13 residues. Germline V gives CDR1 SGHTA, CDR2 FQGTGA. Trimming removed 2 bases at V and 10 bases at J, with 12 bases between. CDR3 sequence: CASSLSIQGPQHF. CDR3 sequence (DNA): TGTGCCAGCAGCTTATCTATACAGGGACCCCAGCATTTT.

This clone occurred a few times. The gene calls are TRBV19 and TRBJ1-1; TRBD1 is a possible D gene (6 bases). The germline gives CDR1 LNHDA, CDR2 SQIVND (reference sequence). This CDR3 comprises 14 residues. The germline V and J ends were trimmed by 3 bases and 4 bases, with 12 bases remaining between them. CDR3 amino acids: CASSILQGRTEAFF. In DNA form, the CDR3 reads TGTGCCAGTAGTATTCTACAGGGTCGCACTGAAGCTTTCTTT.

This clone was counted between two and nine times. V gene TRBV7-8 combines with J gene TRBJ1-2, with D maybe TRBD1 (5 bases). CDR3 length: 13 amino acids. CDR1 is SGHVS and CDR2 is FQNEAQ in the germline V gene. V was cut by 1 base and J by 8 bases, with 11 bases left in between. The CDR3 sequence is CASSLGGGVGYTF. CDR3 sequence (DNA): TGTGCCAGCAGCTTAGGGGGGGGTGTGGGCTACACCTTC.

This chain connects TRBV3-1 (or the pseudogene TRBV3-2) to TRBJ2-7, with D hard to call. CDR1 and CDR2 from the germline V gene are LGHDT and YNNKEL (reference sequence). The CDR3 has 12 amino acids. The V end lost 0 bases, the J end lost 7 bases, and 7 bases lay between the germline ends. This CDR3 is CASSQDLSEQYF. The CDR3, as DNA: TGTGCCAGCAGCCAAGATTTGAGTGAGCAGTACTTC.

The chain uses TRBV6-4 and TRBJ2-2; weak D call: TRBD2 (6 bases). The CDR3 is 14 amino acids. The germline V gene has CDR1 MRHNA and CDR2 SNTAGT. Trimming took 8 bases from V and 0 from J, leaving 10 bases between them. The CDR3 DNA is TGTGCCAGCGGCCCTAGCGCGAACACCGGGGAGCTGTTTTTT. Translated, it gives CASGPSANTGELFF.

The V call is TRBV11-3, the J call TRBJ2-7; no clear D. Trimming cost V 7 bases and J 3 bases, with 13 bases left between them. The CDR3 is 13 residues long. Germline loops: CDR1 SGHNT, CDR2 YENEEA. For the CDR3, the DNA is TGTGCCAGCACCCGATCCCTAGGCTACGAGCAGTACTTC. Its translation is CASTRSLGYEQYF.

V is TRBV19 and J is TRBJ2-1; D is ambiguous. The CDR3 covers 15 residues. The V gene's germline CDR1 is LNHDA and CDR2 SQIVND (reference sequence). V was pared by 10 bases and J by 3 bases, with 19 bases between. Written as DNA, the CDR3 is TGTGCCATTTCACGGAGTGGAAGGAACTACAATGAGCAGTTCTTC. It specifies CAISRSGRNYNEQFF.

This clone has only one observation. The J gene is TRBJ2-7, the V gene TRBV3-1 (or the pseudogene TRBV3-2); 8 bases agree with TRBD2. From germline, CDR1 is LGHDT and CDR2 YNNKEL (reference sequence). The CDR3 has 14 amino acids. V shed 4 bases and J 6 bases; nucleotides not matched to a gene: 8. This chain's CDR3 is CASSRREDQFEQYF. The CDR3 bases are TGTGCCAGCAGCCGGCGGGAGGACCAGTTCGAGCAGTACTTC.

CDR3 in DNA: TGTGCCAGCTCACCAGACCAGGAACTCTATGGCTACACCTTC. Translating gives CASSPDQELYGYTF. The J gene is TRBJ1-2, the V gene TRBV18; the D is unclear. This CDR3 spans 14 amino acids. Per germline, CDR1 KGHSH and CDR2 LQKENI. The V gene lost 2 bases and the J gene lost 4 bases, with 11 bases spanning the gap. The full variable domain, completed using reference TRBV18 and TRBJ1-2, is NAGVMQNPRHLVRRRGQEARLRCSPMKGHSHVYWYRQLPEEGLKFMVYLQKENIIDESGMPKERFSAEFPKEGPSILRIQQVVRGDSAAYFCASSPDQELYGYTFGSGTRLTVV.

This clone was picked up one time. V and J are TRBV7-9 and TRBJ1-6, with no clear D. The CDR3 spans 15 residues. Germline CDR1 SEHNR, CDR2 FQNEAQ (reference sequence). The ends were cut back, 0 bases at V and 6 bases at J, with 9 bases in the middle. The DNA of the CDR3 is TGTGCCAGCAGCTTAGCGGCGGGTGGTAATTCACCCCTCCACTTT. Residues: CASSLAAGGNSPLHF.

This clone appeared a single time. The V and J genes are TRBV3-1 (or the pseudogene TRBV3-2) and TRBJ2-7, with D possibly TRBD2 on 6 matching bases. The CDR3 consists of 13 residues. Germline lookup yields CDR1 LGHDT and CDR2 YNNKEL (reference sequence). Trimming shortened V by 4 bases and J by 5 bases, and 12 bases separated the two germline ends. The CDR3 DNA follows: TGTGCCAGCAGCCCCGGGGGACTCCACGAGCAGTACTTC. Its protein product is CASSPGGLHEQYF.

The chain employs TRBV24-1 and TRBJ2-5, with a weak D call TRBD1 (6 bases). Germline V gene lookup returns CDR1 KGHDR and CDR2 SFDVKD. CDR3 length: 12 residues. The V and J ends lost 8 bases and 7 bases respectively, with 13 bases between them. CDR3 residues: CATNAGVGTQYF. The CDR3 DNA is TGTGCCACCAACGCAGGGGTGGGGACCCAGTACTTC.